This T cell receptor (beta chain) is from a study of blood T cells in healthy people across ages. Study-level results: Per million T cells, TCR beta diversity dropped roughly linearly as age increased. Comparison with aged donors showed that long-lived donors had more naive CD4+ cells and higher diversity.

PCR was performed a second time for about 7 to 12 cycles using a sample-barcoded 5' primer and a J-beta primer mix. Through a template-switch adaptor with 12 random nucleotides, each cDNA molecule received a tag. TCRdb fed the 5' RACE reads into MiXCR, producing one record per CDR3 protein. The repertoire consists of 730,000 or so distinct CDR3 sequences, with approximately 39% occurring once and the leading ten covering under 25%. On this clonotype itself: Its antigen is undetermined.

CDR1 is MNHEY and CDR2 is SVGEGT in the germline V gene. Between the trimmed V and J ends, which lost 7 bases and 11 bases, there was a span of 12 bases. This CDR3 spans 11 amino acids. The donors, healthy Caucasians from Russia, were aged about 6 to 95. The TCR comes from a woman in her fifties or sixties in good health. The chain carries TRBV6-2 or TRBV6-3 and TRBJ2-1; weak D call: TRBD1 (6 bases). The sequenced material came from blood. The CDR3: CASTHRDKQFF. Here the CDR3 DNA reads TGTGCCAGCACACACAGGGACAAGCAGTTCTTC.